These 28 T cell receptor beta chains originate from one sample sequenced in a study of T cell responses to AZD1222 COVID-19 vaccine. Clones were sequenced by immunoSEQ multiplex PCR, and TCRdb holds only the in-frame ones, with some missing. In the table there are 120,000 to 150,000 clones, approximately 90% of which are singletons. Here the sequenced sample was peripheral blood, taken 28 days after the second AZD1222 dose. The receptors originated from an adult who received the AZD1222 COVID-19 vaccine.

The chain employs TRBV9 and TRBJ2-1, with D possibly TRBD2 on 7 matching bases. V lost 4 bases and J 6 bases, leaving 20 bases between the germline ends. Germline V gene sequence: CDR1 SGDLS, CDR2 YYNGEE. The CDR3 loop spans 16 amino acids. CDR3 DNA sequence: TGTGCCAGCAGCCCTCGTGGGGGGGCCGGACCCAATGAGCAGTTCTTC. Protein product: CASSPRGGAGPNEQFF.

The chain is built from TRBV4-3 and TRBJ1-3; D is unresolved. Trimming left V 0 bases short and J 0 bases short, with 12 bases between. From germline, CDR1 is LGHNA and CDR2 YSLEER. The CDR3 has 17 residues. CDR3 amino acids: CASSQDAPGSSGNTIYF. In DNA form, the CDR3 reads TGCGCCAGCAGCCAAGATGCCCCGGGGAGCTCTGGAAACACCATATATTTT.

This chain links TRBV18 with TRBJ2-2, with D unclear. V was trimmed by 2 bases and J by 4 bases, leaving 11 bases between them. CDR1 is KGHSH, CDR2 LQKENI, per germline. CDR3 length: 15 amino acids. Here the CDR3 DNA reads TGTGCCAGCTCACCATTAGGCCCTAGCACCGGGGAGCTGTTTTTT. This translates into CASSPLGPSTGELFF.

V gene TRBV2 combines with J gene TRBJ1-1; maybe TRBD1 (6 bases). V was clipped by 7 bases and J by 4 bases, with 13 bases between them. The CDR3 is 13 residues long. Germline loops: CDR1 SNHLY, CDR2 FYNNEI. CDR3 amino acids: CASTIRTVTEAFF. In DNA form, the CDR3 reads TGTGCCAGCACTATCAGGACAGTCACTGAAGCTTTCTTT.

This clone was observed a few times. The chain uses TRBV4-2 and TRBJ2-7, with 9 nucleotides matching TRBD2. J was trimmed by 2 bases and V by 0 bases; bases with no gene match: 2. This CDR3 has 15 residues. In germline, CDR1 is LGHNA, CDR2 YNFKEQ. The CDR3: CASSQDAGGTYEQYF. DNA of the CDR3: TGTGCCAGCAGCCAAGACGCGGGGGGGACCTACGAGCAGTACTTC.

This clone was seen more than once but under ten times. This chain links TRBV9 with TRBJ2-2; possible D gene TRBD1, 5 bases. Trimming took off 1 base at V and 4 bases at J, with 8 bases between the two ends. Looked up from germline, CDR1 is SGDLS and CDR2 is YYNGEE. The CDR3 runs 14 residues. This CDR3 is CASSVSTATGELFF. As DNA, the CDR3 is TGTGCCAGCAGCGTATCGACAGCCACCGGGGAGCTGTTTTTT.

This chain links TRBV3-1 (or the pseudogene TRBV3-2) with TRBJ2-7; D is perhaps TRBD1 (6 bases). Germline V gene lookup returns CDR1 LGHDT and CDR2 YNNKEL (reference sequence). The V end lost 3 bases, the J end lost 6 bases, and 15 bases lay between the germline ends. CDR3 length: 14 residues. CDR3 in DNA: TGTGCCAGCAGCCAGGAAAAAACAGGGTGCGAGCAGTACTTC. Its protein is CASSQEKTGCEQYF.

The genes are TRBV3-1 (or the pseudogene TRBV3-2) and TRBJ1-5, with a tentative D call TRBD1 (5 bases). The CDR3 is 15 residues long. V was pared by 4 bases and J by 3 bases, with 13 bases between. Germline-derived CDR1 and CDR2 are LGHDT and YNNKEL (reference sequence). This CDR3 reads CASSPQVNNNQPQHF. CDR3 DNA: TGTGCCAGCAGCCCACAGGTTAACAACAATCAGCCCCAGCATTTT.

This CDR3 is CASSLGGVNSPLHF. For the CDR3, the DNA is TGTGCCAGCAGCTTAGGTGGAGTTAATTCACCCCTCCACTTT. V is TRBV11-2 and J is TRBJ1-6, with D hard to call. This CDR3 region has 14 residues. Germline lookup yields CDR1 SGHAT and CDR2 FQNNGV. V was clipped by 1 base and J by 6 bases, with 7 bases between them.

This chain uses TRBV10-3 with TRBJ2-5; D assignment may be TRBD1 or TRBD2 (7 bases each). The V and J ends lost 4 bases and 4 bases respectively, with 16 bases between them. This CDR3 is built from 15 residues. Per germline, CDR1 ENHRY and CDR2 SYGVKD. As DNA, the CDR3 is TGTGCCATCAGTGTGTGGGAGGGGGCCGGAGAGACCCAGTACTTC. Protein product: CAISVWEGAGETQYF.

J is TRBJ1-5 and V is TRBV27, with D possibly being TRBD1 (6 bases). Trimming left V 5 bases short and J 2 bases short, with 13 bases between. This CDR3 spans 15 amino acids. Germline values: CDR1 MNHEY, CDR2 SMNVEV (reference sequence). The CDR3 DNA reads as TGTGCCAGCAGTCGACAGGTGGGAGGCAATCAGCCCCAGCATTTT. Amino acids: CASSRQVGGNQPQHF.

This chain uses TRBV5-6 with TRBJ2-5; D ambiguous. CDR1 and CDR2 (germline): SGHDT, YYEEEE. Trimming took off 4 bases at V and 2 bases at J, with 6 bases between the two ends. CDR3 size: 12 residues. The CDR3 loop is CASSRPQETQYF. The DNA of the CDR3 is TGTGCCAGCAGCCGACCTCAAGAGACCCAGTACTTC.

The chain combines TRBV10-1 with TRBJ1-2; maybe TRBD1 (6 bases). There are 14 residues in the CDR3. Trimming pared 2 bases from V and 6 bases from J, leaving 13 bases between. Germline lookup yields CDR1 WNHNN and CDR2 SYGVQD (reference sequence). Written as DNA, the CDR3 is TGCGCCAGCAGTGAGGAACAGGGTGGAAATGGCTACACCTTC. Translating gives CASSEEQGGNGYTF.

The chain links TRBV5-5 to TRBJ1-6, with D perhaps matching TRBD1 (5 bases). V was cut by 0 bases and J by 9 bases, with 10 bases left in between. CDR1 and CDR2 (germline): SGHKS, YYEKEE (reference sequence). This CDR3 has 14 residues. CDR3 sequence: CASSLEGQGSPLHF. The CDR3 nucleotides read TGTGCCAGCAGCTTGGAGGGGCAGGGTTCACCCCTCCACTTT.

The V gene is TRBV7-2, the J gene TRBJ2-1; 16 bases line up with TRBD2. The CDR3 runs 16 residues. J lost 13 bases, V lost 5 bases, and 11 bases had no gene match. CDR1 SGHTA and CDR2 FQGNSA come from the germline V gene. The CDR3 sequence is CASSPRRGLAGGPQFF. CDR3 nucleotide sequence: TGTGCCAGCAGCCCCAGACGGGGACTAGCGGGGGGGCCCCAGTTCTTC.

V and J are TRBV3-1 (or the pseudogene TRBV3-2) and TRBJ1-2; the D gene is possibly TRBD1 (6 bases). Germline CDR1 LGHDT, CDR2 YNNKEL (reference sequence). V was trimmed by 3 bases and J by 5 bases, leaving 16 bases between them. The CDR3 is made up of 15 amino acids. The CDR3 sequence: CASSQGAGIGYGYTF. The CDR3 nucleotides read TGTGCCAGCAGCCAGGGGGCAGGGATCGGTTATGGCTACACCTTC.

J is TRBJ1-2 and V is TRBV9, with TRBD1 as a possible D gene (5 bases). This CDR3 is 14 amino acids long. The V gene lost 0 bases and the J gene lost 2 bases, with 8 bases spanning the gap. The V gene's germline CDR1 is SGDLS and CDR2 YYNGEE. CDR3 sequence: CASSVEGTNYGYTF. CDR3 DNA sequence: TGTGCCAGCAGCGTAGAGGGGACGAACTATGGCTACACCTTC.

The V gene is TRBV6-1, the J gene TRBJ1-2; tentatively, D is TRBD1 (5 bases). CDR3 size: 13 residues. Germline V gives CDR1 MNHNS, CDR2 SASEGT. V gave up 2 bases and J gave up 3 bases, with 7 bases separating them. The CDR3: CASSERGYYGYTF. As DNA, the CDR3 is TGTGCCAGCAGTGAACGGGGGTACTATGGCTACACCTTC.

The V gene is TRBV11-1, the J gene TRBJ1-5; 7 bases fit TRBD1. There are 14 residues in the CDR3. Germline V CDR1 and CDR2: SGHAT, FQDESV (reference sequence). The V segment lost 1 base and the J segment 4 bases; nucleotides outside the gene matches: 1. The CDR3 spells CASSLVRGNQPQHF. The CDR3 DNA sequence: TGTGCCAGCAGCTTAGTCAGGGGGAATCAGCCCCAGCATTTT.

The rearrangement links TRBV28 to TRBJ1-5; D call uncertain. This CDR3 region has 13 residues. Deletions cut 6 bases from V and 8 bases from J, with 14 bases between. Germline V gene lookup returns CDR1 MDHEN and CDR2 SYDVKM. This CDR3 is CASRGRALEPQHF. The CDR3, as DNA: TGTGCCAGCAGGGGGAGGGCTTTAGAGCCCCAGCATTTT.

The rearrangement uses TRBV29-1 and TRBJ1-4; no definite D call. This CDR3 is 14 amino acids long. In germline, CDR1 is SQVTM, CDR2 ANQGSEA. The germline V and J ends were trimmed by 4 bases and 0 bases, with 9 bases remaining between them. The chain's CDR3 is CSVAGVATNEKLFF. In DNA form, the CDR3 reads TGCAGCGTTGCCGGTGTTGCAACTAATGAAAAACTGTTTTTT.

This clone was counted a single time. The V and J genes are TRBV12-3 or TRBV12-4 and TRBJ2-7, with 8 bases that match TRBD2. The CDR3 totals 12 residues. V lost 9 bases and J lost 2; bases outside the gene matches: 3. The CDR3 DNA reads TGTGCCAGTAGCGGGACGACCTACGAGCAGTACTTC. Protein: CASSGTTYEQYF.

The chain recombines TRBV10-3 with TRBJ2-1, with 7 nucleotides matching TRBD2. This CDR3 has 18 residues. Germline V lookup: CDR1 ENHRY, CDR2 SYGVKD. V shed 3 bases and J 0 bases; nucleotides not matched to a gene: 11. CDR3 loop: CAISEGWGGASSYNEQFF. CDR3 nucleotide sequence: TGTGCCATCAGTGAAGGGTGGGGGGGAGCGAGCTCCTACAATGAGCAGTTCTTC.

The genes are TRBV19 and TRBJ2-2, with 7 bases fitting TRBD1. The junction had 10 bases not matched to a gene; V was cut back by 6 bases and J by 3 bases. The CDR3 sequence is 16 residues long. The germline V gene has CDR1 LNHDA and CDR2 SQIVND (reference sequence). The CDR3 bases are TGTGCCAGTAGGGAGAGGGGACAGACCTACACCGGGGAGCTGTTTTTT. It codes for CASRERGQTYTGELFF. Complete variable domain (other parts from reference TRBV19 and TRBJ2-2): DGGITQSPKYLFRKEGQNVTLSCEQNLNHDAMYWYRQDPGQGLRLIYYSQIVNDFQKGDIAEGYSVSREKKESFPLTVTSAQKNPTAFYLCASRERGQTYTGELFFGEGSRLTVL.

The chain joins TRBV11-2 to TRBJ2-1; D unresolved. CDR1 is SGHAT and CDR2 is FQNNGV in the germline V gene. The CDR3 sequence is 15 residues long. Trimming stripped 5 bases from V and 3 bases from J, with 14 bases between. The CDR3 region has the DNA TGTGCCAGCAGCCCAGATCTAGGATTCTACAATGAGCAGTTCTTC. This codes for CASSPDLGFYNEQFF.

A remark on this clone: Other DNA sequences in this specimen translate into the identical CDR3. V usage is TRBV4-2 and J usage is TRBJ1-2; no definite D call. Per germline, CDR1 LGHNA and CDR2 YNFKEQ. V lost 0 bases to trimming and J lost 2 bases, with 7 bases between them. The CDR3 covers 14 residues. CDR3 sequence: CASSQDRGNYGYTF. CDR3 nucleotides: TGTGCCAGCAGCCAAGATCGGGGAAACTATGGCTACACCTTC.

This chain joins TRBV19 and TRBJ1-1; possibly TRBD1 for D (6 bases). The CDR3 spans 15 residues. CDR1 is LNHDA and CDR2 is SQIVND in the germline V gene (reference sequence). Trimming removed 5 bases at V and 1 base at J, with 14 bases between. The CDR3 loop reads CASSAGQLTNTEAFF. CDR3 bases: TGTGCCAGTAGTGCCGGACAGCTCACGAACACTGAAGCTTTCTTT.

CDR3 region: CASSSEHTYNEQFF. CDR3 DNA sequence: TGTGCCAGCAGTTCGGAGCACACTTACAATGAGCAGTTCTTC. The rearrangement uses TRBV2 and TRBJ2-1; D ambiguous. V lost 5 bases, J lost 4 bases, and 12 bases lay in between. CDR1 and CDR2 (germline): SNHLY, FYNNEI. The CDR3 loop spans 14 amino acids.